These 9 T cell receptor beta chains were all obtained from the same sample, sequenced in a study of cytomegalovirus exposure and HLA in healthy donors. 60 Vbeta and 13 Jbeta primers were used in PCR. Data came from immunoSEQ multiplex PCR; TCRdb stores just in-frame clones and leaves some out. The sample has approximately 130,000 clones; 75% to 85% are singletons. The sequenced material came from PBMCs. These receptors all come from a woman aged 50 to 60 in good health and CMV-seropositive.

This chain links TRBV30 with TRBJ2-6, with no clear D. Germline V gene lookup returns CDR1 GTSNPN and CDR2 SVGIG (reference sequence). The CDR3 spans 15 residues. V was trimmed by 0 bases and J by 0 bases, leaving 6 bases between them. In DNA, the CDR3 is TGTGCCTGGAGTGTAATTCTCTCTGGGGCCAACGTCCTGACTTTC. Translation: CAWSVILSGANVLTF.

The genes are TRBV6-1 and TRBJ2-7, with TRBD1 matching 11 bases. The germline CDR1 and CDR2 sequences are MNHNS and SASEGT. The CDR3 sequence is 14 residues long. V was clipped by 6 bases and J by 6 bases; unmatched bases: 7. CDR3 nucleotides: TGTGCCAGCAGCCACGGGACAGGGGGACGCGAGCAGTACTTC. It encodes CASSHGTGGREQYF.

This clone was observed many times. The chain combines TRBV6-5 with TRBJ2-1; D call uncertain. CDR3 length equals 16 residues. The V gene lost 2 bases and the J gene lost 4 bases, with 15 bases spanning the gap. Germline CDR1 is MNHEY and CDR2 is SVGAGI. This chain's CDR3 is CASSYTRSQMYNEQFF. The CDR3, as DNA: TGTGCCAGCAGTTACACGCGGAGCCAAATGTACAATGAGCAGTTCTTC.

This clone was detected only once. The chain is built from TRBV2 and TRBJ1-6; no clear D. V was pared by 5 bases and J by 10 bases, with 15 bases between. This CDR3 is built from 14 residues. The germline V gene encodes CDR1 SNHLY and CDR2 FYNNEI. In DNA form, the CDR3 reads TGTGCCAGCAGTAGCCGCGGAGGTAACTCACCCCTCCACTTT. Residues: CASSSRGGNSPLHF.

The rearrangement links TRBV7-9 to TRBJ2-7; TRBD1 matches 12 bases. The CDR3 sequence is 15 residues long. Trimming cost V 5 bases and J 5 bases; bases outside gene matches: 7. CDR1 is SEHNR, CDR2 FQNEAQ, per germline (reference sequence). The CDR3 loop reads CASSVMGQGANEQYF. The CDR3 region has the DNA TGTGCCAGCAGCGTAATGGGACAGGGGGCGAACGAGCAGTACTTC. The complete variable domain, with remaining parts taken from reference TRBV7-9 and TRBJ2-7, reads DTGVSQNPRHKITKRGQNVTFRCDPISEHNRLYWYRQTLGQGPEFLTYFQNEAQLEKSRLLSDRFSAERPKGSFSTLEIQRTEQGDSAMYLCASSVMGQGANEQYFGPGTRLTVT.

About this clone itself: A junction boundary mismatches the germline segment, possibly from a read error. The V and J genes are TRBV6-1 and TRBJ2-3, with a possible D match to TRBD1 (5 bases). CDR1 and CDR2 from the germline V gene are MNHNS and SASEGT. The CDR3 length is 14 residues. The CDR3 region is CASTEGQGTDTQYF. DNA of the CDR3: TGTGCCAGCACTGAAGGGCAGGGAACAGATACGCAGTATTTT.

V gene TRBV19 combines with J gene TRBJ2-2; D is perhaps TRBD2 (6 bases). Germline CDR1 and CDR2: LNHDA and SQIVND (reference sequence). This CDR3 region has 15 residues. Trimming removed 7 bases at V and 3 bases at J, with 15 bases between. CDR3 sequence: CASKVGLPYTGELFF. Written as DNA, the CDR3 is TGTGCCAGTAAAGTGGGACTCCCTTACACCGGGGAGCTGTTTTTT.

Worth noting for this clone: Other DNA sequences within the sample encode an identical CDR3. The rearrangement joins TRBV30 to TRBJ2-7; TRBD2 agrees at 7 bases. With V trimmed by 0 bases and J by 4 bases, 3 bases remained unmatched. The CDR3 is made up of 13 amino acids. The V gene's germline CDR1 is GTSNPN and CDR2 SVGIG (reference sequence). The CDR3 loop reads CAWSVRLAYEQYF. DNA for the CDR3: TGTGCCTGGAGTGTAAGACTAGCATACGAGCAGTACTTC.

The rearrangement uses TRBV28 and TRBJ1-2, with D perhaps matching TRBD1 (5 bases). CDR3 length: 15 residues. The germline V and J ends were trimmed by 3 bases and 4 bases, with 15 bases remaining between them. From germline, CDR1 is MDHEN and CDR2 SYDVKM. The CDR3 nucleotides are TGTGCCAGCAGTTTTTCGGGGGGAGACAGCTATGGCTACACCTTC. Translation gives CASSFSGGDSYGYTF.